The 18 T cell receptor beta chains below all came from one sample that was sequenced in a study of OX40 agonist ivuxolimab in advanced cancers. TCRdb's copy holds only in-frame clones and misses some; the assay was immunoSEQ multiplex PCR. The table shows some 73,000 clones, with over 80% occurring only once. The material sequenced was CD4+ or CD8+ T cells sorted from blood, taken in a trial of the OX40 agonist ivuxolimab. These receptors were collected from an adult with an advanced solid tumor such as melanoma, head and neck, liver or kidney cancer.

The gene calls are TRBV11-3 and TRBJ2-3; D not certain. This CDR3 comprises 14 residues. The V end was cut by 5 bases, the J end by 3 bases, with 12 bases between. The germline gives CDR1 SGHNT, CDR2 YENEEA. The CDR3, as DNA: TGTGCCAGCAGCACCCGGGCTTTAACAGATACGCAGTATTTT. This codes for CASSTRALTDTQYF.

The chain is built from TRBV27 and TRBJ1-5, with TRBD1 matching 7 bases. The V gene end was trimmed by 0 bases and the J gene end by 2 bases; junction bases not matched to a gene: 4. The CDR3 is made up of 16 amino acids. Germline V CDR1 and CDR2: MNHEY, SMNVEV (reference sequence). The CDR3 region has the DNA TGTGCCAGCAGTTTATCGTTCGGACAGGGCAATCAGCCCCAGCATTTT. Translated: CASSLSFGQGNQPQHF.

V gene TRBV6-1 combines with J gene TRBJ1-5; 11 bases fit TRBD1. Per germline, CDR1 MNHNS and CDR2 SASEGT. V shed 3 bases, J shed 5 bases, and the junction held 3 bases outside the gene matches. This CDR3 has 15 amino acids. The CDR3 loop is CASSEGQGGDQPQHF. DNA of the CDR3: TGTGCCAGCAGTGAGGGACAGGGGGGGGATCAGCCCCAGCATTTT.

This chain links TRBV27 with TRBJ2-5; 12 bases are a match to TRBD2. The CDR3 has 20 amino acids. Germline V gives CDR1 MNHEY, CDR2 SMNVEV (reference sequence). With V trimmed by 0 bases and J by 5 bases, 16 bases remained unmatched. The CDR3 spells CASSLSPPHPTSGRGETQYF. The DNA for the CDR3 is TGTGCCAGCAGTTTATCCCCCCCGCACCCGACTAGCGGGAGAGGGGAGACCCAGTACTTC.

This clone came up once. This chain uses TRBV6-5 with TRBJ2-2; tentatively, D is TRBD1 or TRBD2 (5 bases each). The germline gives CDR1 MNHEY, CDR2 SVGAGI. The germline V and J ends were trimmed by 2 bases and 6 bases, with 13 bases remaining between them. This CDR3 has 15 amino acids. This chain's CDR3 is CASSYVGVQSGELFF. CDR3 coding DNA: TGTGCCAGCAGTTACGTGGGGGTACAATCCGGGGAGCTGTTTTTT.

Only one count was recorded for this clone. Other DNA sequences in the sample encode the same CDR3. The gene calls are TRBV7-8 and TRBJ2-7, with D unresolved. Germline loops: CDR1 SGHVS, CDR2 FQNEAQ. This CDR3 is built from 12 residues. Trimming took off 5 bases at V and 4 bases at J, with 9 bases between the two ends. In DNA form, the CDR3 reads TGTGCCAGCAGCCGCACTGGGTACGAGCAGTACTTC. Protein: CASSRTGYEQYF.

This sequence joins TRBV28 and TRBJ2-4; 9 bases are a match to TRBD1. Germline CDR1 and CDR2: MDHEN and SYDVKM. The CDR3 has 16 residues. V trimming: 2 bases; J trimming: 3 bases; junction bases outside the gene matches: 5. DNA for the CDR3: TGTGCCAGCAGTTTAGGGACAGGGTCCGGCAAAAACATTCAGTACTTC. As protein: CASSLGTGSGKNIQYF. Full variable domain (missing parts from reference TRBV28 and TRBJ2-4): DVKVTQSSRYLVKRTGEKVFLECVQDMDHENMFWYRQDPGLGLRLIYFSYDVKMKEKGDIPEGYSVSREKKERFSLILESASTNQTSMYLCASSLGTGSGKNIQYFGAGTRLSVL.

The J gene is TRBJ1-1, the V gene TRBV5-6; no definite D call. The ends were cut back, 0 bases at V and 3 bases at J, with 6 bases in the middle. The CDR3 extends over 13 amino acids. CDR1 SGHDT and CDR2 YYEEEE come from the germline V gene. The CDR3 protein is CASSLELDTEAFF. DNA for the CDR3: TGTGCCAGCAGCTTGGAACTGGACACTGAAGCTTTCTTT.

The gene calls are TRBV18 and TRBJ2-7, with D unresolved. The CDR3 covers 14 residues. Germline V CDR1 and CDR2: KGHSH, LQKENI. Trimming shortened V by 3 bases and J by 1 base, and 10 bases separated the two germline ends. The DNA for the CDR3 is TGTGCCAGCTCACCGAGTTCCACGTCCTACGAGCAGTACTTC. It yields the protein CASSPSSTSYEQYF.

The rearrangement links TRBV5-1 to TRBJ2-5; D uncertain. The CDR3 runs 13 residues. Trimming took 1 base from V and 5 from J, leaving 9 bases between them. Germline lookup yields CDR1 SGHRS and CDR2 YFSETQ. CDR3 region: CASSLSQWETQYF. Here the CDR3 DNA reads TGCGCCAGCAGCTTGAGTCAGTGGGAGACCCAGTACTTC. The full variable domain, rest sourced from reference TRBV5-1 and TRBJ2-5, is KAGVTQTPRYLIKTRGQQVTLSCSPISGHRSVSWYQQTPGQGLQFLFEYFSETQRNKGNFPGRFSGRQFSNSRSEMNVSTLELGDSALYLCASSLSQWETQYFGPGTRLLVL.

The chain combines TRBV10-3 with TRBJ2-1; 14 bases are shared with TRBD2. Germline trimming cut 10 bases from V and 6 bases from J; bases unmatched to any gene: 5. Germline V lookup: CDR1 ENHRY, CDR2 SYGVKD. This CDR3 comprises 14 residues. The CDR3 region has the DNA TGTGCCACGAGGGGACTAGCGGGAGTCAATGAGCAGTTCTTC. This translates into CATRGLAGVNEQFF.

This clone was detected only a few times. The chain joins TRBV4-1 to TRBJ1-5; no clear D gene. The CDR3 extends over 13 amino acids. V was pared by 0 bases and J by 5 bases, with 5 bases between. Germline CDR1 and CDR2: MGHRA and YSYEKL. As DNA, the CDR3 is TGCGCCAGCAGCCAAGATCCAGATCAGCCCCAGCATTTT. Translation: CASSQDPDQPQHF.

The chain combines TRBV10-1 with TRBJ1-1; the D is unclear. This CDR3 region has 16 residues. Germline lookup yields CDR1 WNHNN and CDR2 SYGVQD (reference sequence). V shed 3 bases and J shed 4 bases, with 18 bases lying between them. The CDR3 is CASSDLPKTLGTEAFF. DNA of the CDR3: TGCGCCAGCAGTGATCTACCGAAAACCTTGGGCACTGAAGCTTTCTTT.

The rearrangement uses TRBV6-5 and TRBJ2-5; D is possibly TRBD2 (6 bases). Germline CDR1 MNHEY, CDR2 SVGAGI. Trimming left V 2 bases short and J 5 bases short, with 9 bases between. This CDR3 has 13 amino acids. The CDR3 sequence: CASSYDSGETQYF. Here the CDR3 DNA reads TGTGCCAGCAGTTACGACAGCGGGGAGACCCAGTACTTC.

The CDR3 here is CAIRRTELEKLFF. The CDR3 DNA reads as TGTGCCATCAGGCGGACAGAACTTGAAAAACTGTTTTTT. The chain combines TRBV10-3 with TRBJ1-4; tentative D call: TRBD1 (6 bases). Germline V lookup: CDR1 ENHRY, CDR2 SYGVKD. CDR3 length: 13 residues. The V end was cut by 6 bases, the J end by 7 bases, with 12 bases between.

This chain links TRBV30 with TRBJ2-5, with a tentative D call TRBD2 (5 bases). This CDR3 is built from 16 residues. From germline, CDR1 is GTSNPN and CDR2 SVGIG (reference sequence). The V end was cut by 1 base, the J end by 4 bases, with 19 bases between. CDR3 sequence: CAWSDPLRRVGETQYF. In nucleotides, the CDR3 is TGTGCCTGGAGTGACCCTCTCCGGCGGGTAGGAGAGACCCAGTACTTC.

The chain combines TRBV30 with TRBJ2-1; D is unresolved. The CDR3 consists of 13 residues. CDR1 is GTSNPN and CDR2 is SVGIG in the germline V gene (reference sequence). The V and J ends lost 3 bases and 8 bases respectively, with 14 bases between them. The CDR3 region has the DNA TGTGCCTGGAGCGCTCAGGCCCGGGATGAGCAGTTCTTC. This translates into CAWSAQARDEQFF.

The chain links TRBV7-8 to TRBJ2-3, with D unresolved. CDR1 is SGHVS, CDR2 FQNEAQ, per germline. The V end lost 3 bases, the J end lost 4 bases, and 11 bases lay between the germline ends. The CDR3 is 14 amino acids. The CDR3 region is CASSFAYFADTQYF. CDR3 sequence (DNA): TGTGCCAGCAGCTTTGCCTATTTCGCAGATACGCAGTATTTT.